Ten or more counts support the clone carrying this T cell receptor (beta chain). Its antigen is not known. The CDR3 is cut off 3 residues early in the read; its end comes from the germline J gene. The data stem from a study of T cell clonality in common variable immunodeficiency. V dropped 4 bases and J dropped 4; count of bases not matched to a gene: 7. The CDR3 contains 14 residues. CDR1 is SGHNT, CDR2 YYREEE, per germline (reference sequence). Clones were sequenced by immunoSEQ multiplex PCR, and TCRdb holds only the in-frame ones, with some missing. This repertoire holds under 40,000 clones, and none appear only once. Study-wide results and caveats: Repertoire-complication correlations in CVID were limited by patient heterogeneity. Reportedly, TCR beta sequences from common variable immunodeficiency showed fewer deletions and N-nucleotide insertions. Compared with healthy controls, CVID subjects showed increased TCRbeta clonality, mostly in about a third.

This chain connects TRBV5-4 to TRBJ2-5, with 7 bases fitting TRBD2. Material for sequencing was peripheral blood mononuclear cells. This TCR was recovered from a person between 18 and 70 years old in good health. This CDR3 reads CASSPRAGLETQYF. CDR3 bases read: TGTGCCAGCAGCCCACGAGCGGGATTAGAGACC.